The 6 T cell receptor beta chains given below trace back to one sample, sequenced in a study of neurological immune-mediated disorders. Each CDR3 protein is one row after TCRdb ran MiXCR on the 5' RACE reads. The table records fewer than 45,000 distinct CDR3 sequences, about 6.9% of them present only once. Sequencing was performed on CD4+ T cells from blood. These TCRs come from a middle-aged woman in good health.

This clonotype came up many times. The V call is TRBV5-5, the J call TRBJ2-3, with 8 bases identical to TRBD2. J gave up 4 bases and V 5 bases, and 6 bases lay outside the gene matches. The germline gives CDR1 SGHKS, CDR2 YYEKEE (reference sequence). This CDR3 spans 14 amino acids. This CDR3 is CASRKAGVADTQYF. The CDR3 nucleotides are TGTGCCAGCAGAAAAGCGGGAGTGGCAGATACGCAGTATTTT.

This clonotype was detected many times. The rearrangement joins TRBV7-3 to TRBJ2-1; 7 bases are a match to TRBD1. V gave up 5 bases and J gave up 7 bases; unmatched junction bases: 14. The germline V gene encodes CDR1 SGHTA and CDR2 FQGTGA. This CDR3 has 16 residues. CDR3 DNA sequence: TGTGCCAGCAGCCCCCTGGACAGGCCAGGGACGAATGAGCAGTTCTTC. Protein: CASSPLDRPGTNEQFF. Looking up the rest from reference TRBV7-3 and TRBJ2-1 gives the full variable domain: GAGVSQTPSNKVTEKGKYVELRCDPISGHTALYWYRQSLGQGPEFLIYFQGTGAADDSGLPNDRFFAVRPEGSVSTLKIQRTERGDSAVYLCASSPLDRPGTNEQFFGPGTRLTVL.

There are many counts of this clonotype. The chain joins TRBV29-1 to TRBJ2-7, with a weak D call TRBD1 (7 bases). The V and J ends lost 6 bases and 13 bases respectively, with 25 bases between them. CDR1 and CDR2 from the germline V gene are SQVTM and ANQGSEA. The CDR3 contains 13 residues. The CDR3 DNA reads as TGCAGCGTCGAGGCGGGACAGCTGGGACTGGTTTACTTC. Protein: CSVEAGQLGLVYF.

This clonotype came up many times. The J gene is TRBJ2-1, the V gene TRBV7-6; TRBD2 matches at 7 bases. With V trimmed by 4 bases and J by 3 bases, 9 bases remained unmatched. The germline CDR1 and CDR2 sequences are SGHVS and FNYEAQ. This CDR3 comprises 16 residues. DNA of the CDR3: TGTGCCAGCAGCTATAGAGGGCGGGAGTACTACAATGAGCAGTTCTTC. As protein: CASSYRGREYYNEQFF.

This clonotype was seen at least ten times. This chain links TRBV12-3 or TRBV12-4 with TRBJ1-6; TRBD1 matches at 8 bases. J lost 6 bases, V lost 0 bases, and 4 bases had no gene match. The CDR3 has 16 amino acids. Written as DNA, the CDR3 is TGTGCCAGCAGTTTAGCGGGGACAGGCGGTAATTCACCCCTCCACTTT. Translated: CASSLAGTGGNSPLHF.

This clonotype showed up many times. CDR3: CASSLTAAGDGYTF. The CDR3, as DNA: TGTGCCAGCAGCTTAACGGCGGCAGGGGATGGCTACACCTTC. This chain joins TRBV7-3 and TRBJ1-2; possible D gene TRBD1, 6 bases. CDR1 SGHTA and CDR2 FQGTGA come from the germline V gene. This CDR3 spans 14 amino acids. V was pared by 0 bases and J by 6 bases, with 11 bases between.